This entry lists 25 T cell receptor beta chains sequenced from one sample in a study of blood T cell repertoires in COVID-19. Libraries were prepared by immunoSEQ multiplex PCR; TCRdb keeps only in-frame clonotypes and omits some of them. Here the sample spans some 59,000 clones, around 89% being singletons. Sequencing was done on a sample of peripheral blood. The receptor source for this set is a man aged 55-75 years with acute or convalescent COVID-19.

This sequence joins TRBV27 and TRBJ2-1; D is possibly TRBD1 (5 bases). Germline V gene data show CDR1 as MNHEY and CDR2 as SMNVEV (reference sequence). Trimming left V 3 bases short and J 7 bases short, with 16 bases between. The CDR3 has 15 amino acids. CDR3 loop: CASSFLGALWNEQFF. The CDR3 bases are TGTGCCAGCAGTTTTTTAGGGGCTCTGTGGAATGAGCAGTTCTTC.

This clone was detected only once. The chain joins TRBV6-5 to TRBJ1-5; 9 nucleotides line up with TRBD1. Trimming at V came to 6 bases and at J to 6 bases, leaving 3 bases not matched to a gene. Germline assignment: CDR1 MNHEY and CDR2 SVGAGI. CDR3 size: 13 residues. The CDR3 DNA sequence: TGTGCCAGCAGCCGGGGACAGGGTCAGCCCCAGCATTTT. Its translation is CASSRGQGQPQHF.

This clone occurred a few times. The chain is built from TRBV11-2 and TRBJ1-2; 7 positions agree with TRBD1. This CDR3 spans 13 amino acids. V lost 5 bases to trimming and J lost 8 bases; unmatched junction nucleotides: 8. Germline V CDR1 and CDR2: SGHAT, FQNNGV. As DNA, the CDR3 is TGTGCCAGCAGCCGTGACAGGGAGGAGGGCTACACCTTC. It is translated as CASSRDREEGYTF. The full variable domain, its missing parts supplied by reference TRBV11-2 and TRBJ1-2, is EAGVAQSPRYKIIEKRQSVAFWCNPISGHATLYWYQQILGQGPKLLIQFQNNGVVDDSQLPKDRFSAERLKGVDSTLKIQPAKLEDSAVYLCASSRDREEGYTFGSGTRLTVV.

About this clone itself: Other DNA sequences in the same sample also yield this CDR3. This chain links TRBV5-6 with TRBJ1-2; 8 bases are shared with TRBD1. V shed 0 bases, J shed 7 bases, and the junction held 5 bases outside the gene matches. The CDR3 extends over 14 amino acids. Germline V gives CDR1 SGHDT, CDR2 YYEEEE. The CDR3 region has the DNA TGTGCCAGCAGCTTGGTTGGACAGGGATCTGGCTACACCTTC. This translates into CASSLVGQGSGYTF.

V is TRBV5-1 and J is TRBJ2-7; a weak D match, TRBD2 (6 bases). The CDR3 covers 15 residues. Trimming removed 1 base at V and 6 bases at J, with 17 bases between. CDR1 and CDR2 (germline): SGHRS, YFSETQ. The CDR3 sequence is CASSLTGLTPFEQYF. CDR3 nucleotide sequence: TGCGCCAGCAGCTTGACGGGACTGACCCCTTTCGAGCAGTACTTC.

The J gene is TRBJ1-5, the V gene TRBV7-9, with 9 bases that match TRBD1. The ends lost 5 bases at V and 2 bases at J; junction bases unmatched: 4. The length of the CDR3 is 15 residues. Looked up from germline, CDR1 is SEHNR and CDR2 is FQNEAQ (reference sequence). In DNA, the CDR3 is TGTGCCAGCAGCCCCCGGACAGGGGGCAATCAGCCCCAGCATTTT. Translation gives CASSPRTGGNQPQHF.

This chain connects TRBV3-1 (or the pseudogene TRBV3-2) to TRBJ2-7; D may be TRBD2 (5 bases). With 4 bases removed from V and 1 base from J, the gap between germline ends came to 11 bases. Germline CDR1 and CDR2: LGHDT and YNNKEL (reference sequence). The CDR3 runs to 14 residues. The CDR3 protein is CASSRGIGSYEQYF. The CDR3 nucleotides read TGTGCCAGCAGCCGAGGGATAGGGTCCTACGAGCAGTACTTC.

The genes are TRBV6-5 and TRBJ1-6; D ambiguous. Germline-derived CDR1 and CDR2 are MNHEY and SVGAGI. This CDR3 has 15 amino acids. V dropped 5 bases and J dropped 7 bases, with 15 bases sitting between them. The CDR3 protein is CASSSFGVQNSPLHF. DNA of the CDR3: TGTGCCAGCAGTAGCTTTGGAGTCCAGAATTCACCCCTCCACTTT.

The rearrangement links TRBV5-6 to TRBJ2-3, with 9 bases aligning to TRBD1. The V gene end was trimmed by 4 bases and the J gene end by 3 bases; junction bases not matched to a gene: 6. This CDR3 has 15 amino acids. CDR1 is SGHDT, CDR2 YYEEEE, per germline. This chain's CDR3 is CASSRTGQGTDTQYF. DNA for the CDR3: TGTGCCAGCAGCCGTACGGGACAGGGAACAGATACGCAGTATTTT.

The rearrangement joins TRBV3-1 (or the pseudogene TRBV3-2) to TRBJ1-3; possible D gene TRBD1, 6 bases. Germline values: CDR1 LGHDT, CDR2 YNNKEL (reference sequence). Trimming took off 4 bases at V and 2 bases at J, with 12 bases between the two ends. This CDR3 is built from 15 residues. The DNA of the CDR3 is TGTGCCAGCAGCCTCCAGACAGGCACTGGAAACACCATATATTTT. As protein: CASSLQTGTGNTIYF.

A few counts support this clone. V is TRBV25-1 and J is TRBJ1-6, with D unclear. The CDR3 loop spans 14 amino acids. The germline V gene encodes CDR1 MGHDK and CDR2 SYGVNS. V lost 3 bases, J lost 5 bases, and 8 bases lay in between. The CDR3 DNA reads TGTGCCAGCAGTGAGACGGAGAATAATTCACCCCTCCACTTT. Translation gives CASSETENNSPLHF. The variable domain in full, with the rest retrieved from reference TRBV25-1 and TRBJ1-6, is EADIYQTPRYLVIGTGKKITLECSQTMGHDKMYWYQQDPGMELHLIHYSYGVNSTEKGDLSSESTVSRIRTEHFPLTLESARPSHTSQYLCASSETENNSPLHFGNGTRLTVT.

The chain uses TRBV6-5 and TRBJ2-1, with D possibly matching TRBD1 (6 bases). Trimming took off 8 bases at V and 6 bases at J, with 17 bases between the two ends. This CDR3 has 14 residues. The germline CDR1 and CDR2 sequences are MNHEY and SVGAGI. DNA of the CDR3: TGTGCCAGCCTGGGGGCCTCGGCCCTCAATGAGCAGTTCTTC. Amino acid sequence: CASLGASALNEQFF.

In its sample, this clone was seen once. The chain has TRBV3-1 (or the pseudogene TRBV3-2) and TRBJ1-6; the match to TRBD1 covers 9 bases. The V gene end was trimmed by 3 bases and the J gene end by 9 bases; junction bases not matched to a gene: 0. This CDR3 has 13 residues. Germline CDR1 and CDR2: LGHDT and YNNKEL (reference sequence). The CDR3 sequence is CASSQGQGSPLHF. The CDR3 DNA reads TGTGCCAGCAGCCAGGGACAGGGTTCACCCCTCCACTTT.

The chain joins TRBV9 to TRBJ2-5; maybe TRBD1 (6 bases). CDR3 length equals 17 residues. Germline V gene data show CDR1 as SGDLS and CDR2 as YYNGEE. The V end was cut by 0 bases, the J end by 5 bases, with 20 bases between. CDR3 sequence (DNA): TGTGCCAGCAGCGTAGGAACAGGGTTTTCTCCGGGGGAGACCCAGTACTTC. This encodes CASSVGTGFSPGETQYF.

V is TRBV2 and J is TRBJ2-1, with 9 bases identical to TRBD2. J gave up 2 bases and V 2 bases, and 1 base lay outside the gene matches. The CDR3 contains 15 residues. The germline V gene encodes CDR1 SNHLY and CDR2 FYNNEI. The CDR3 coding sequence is TGTGCCAGCAGTGAAAAGCGGGGGGCCTACAATGAGCAGTTCTTC. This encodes CASSEKRGAYNEQFF.

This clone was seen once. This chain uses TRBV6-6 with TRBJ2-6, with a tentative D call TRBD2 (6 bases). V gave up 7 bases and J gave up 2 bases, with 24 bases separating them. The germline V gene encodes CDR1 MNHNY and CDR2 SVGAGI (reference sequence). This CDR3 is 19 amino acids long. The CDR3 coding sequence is TGTGCCAGCACCTACAGCGGGTCCCGACTCACCACTGGGGCCAACGTCCTGACTTTC. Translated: CASTYSGSRLTTGANVLTF.

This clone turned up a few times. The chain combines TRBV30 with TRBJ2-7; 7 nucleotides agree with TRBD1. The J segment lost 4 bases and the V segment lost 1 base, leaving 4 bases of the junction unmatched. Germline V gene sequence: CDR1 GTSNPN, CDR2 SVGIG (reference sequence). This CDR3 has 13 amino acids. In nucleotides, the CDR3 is TGTGCCTGGAGTGCGGGACAGCTGTACGAGCAGTACTTC. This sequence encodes CAWSAGQLYEQYF. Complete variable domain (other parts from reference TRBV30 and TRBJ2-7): SQTIHQWPATLVQPVGSPLSLECTVEGTSNPNLYWYRQAAGRGLQLLFYSVGIGQISSEVPQNLSASRPQDRQFILSSKKLLLSDSGFYLCAWSAGQLYEQYFGPGTRLTVT.

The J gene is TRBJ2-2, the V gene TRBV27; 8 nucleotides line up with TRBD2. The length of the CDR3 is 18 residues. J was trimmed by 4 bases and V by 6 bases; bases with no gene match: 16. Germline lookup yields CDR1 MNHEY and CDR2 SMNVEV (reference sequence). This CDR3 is CASSSFAGGAMGTGELFF. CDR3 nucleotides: TGTGCCAGCAGCTCCTTCGCCGGGGGGGCAATGGGCACCGGGGAGCTGTTTTTT.

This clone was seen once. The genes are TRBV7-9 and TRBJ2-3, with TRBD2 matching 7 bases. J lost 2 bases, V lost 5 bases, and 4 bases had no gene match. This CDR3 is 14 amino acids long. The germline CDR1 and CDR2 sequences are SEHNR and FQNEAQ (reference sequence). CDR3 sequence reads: CASSPGGYTDTQYF. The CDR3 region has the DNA TGTGCCAGCAGCCCCGGGGGGTACACAGATACGCAGTATTTT.

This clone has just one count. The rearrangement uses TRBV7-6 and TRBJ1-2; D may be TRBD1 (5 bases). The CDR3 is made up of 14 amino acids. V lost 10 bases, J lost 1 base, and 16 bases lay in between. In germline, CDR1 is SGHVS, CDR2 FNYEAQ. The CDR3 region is CATYLGGGNYGYTF. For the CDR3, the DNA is TGTGCCACCTACCTGGGGGGGGGTAACTATGGCTACACCTTC.

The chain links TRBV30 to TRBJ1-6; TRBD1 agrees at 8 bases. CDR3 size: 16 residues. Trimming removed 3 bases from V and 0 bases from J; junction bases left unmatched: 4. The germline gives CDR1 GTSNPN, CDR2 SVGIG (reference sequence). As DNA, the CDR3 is TGTGCCTGGAGGGGGACAGGCATCTCCTATAATTCACCCCTCCACTTT. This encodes CAWRGTGISYNSPLHF.

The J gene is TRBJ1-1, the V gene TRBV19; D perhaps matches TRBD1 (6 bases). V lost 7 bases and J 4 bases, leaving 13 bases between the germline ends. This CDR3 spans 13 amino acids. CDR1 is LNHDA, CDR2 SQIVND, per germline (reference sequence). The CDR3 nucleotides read TGTGCCAGTACCCCCCGCAGGGGCACTGAAGCTTTCTTT. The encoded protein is CASTPRRGTEAFF. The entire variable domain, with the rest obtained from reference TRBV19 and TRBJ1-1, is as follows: DGGITQSPKYLFRKEGQNVTLSCEQNLNHDAMYWYRQDPGQGLRLIYYSQIVNDFQKGDIAEGYSVSREKKESFPLTVTSAQKNPTAFYLCASTPRRGTEAFFGQGTRLTVV.

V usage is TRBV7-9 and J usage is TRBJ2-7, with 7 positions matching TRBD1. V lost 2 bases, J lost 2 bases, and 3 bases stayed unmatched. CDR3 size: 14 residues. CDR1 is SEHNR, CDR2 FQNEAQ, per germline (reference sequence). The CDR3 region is CASSLTQGAYEQYF. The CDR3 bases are TGTGCCAGCAGCTTAACCCAGGGGGCCTACGAGCAGTACTTC.

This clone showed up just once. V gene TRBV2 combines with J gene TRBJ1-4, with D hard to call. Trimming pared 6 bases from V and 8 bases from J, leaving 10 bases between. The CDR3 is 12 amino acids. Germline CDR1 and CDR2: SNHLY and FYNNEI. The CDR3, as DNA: TGTGCCAGCAGGTTCTTTCGGGAAAAACTGTTTTTT. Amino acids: CASRFFREKLFF. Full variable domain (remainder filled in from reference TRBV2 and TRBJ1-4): EPEVTQTPSHQVTQMGQEVILRCVPISNHLYFYWYRQILGQKVEFLVSFYNNEISEKSEIFDDQFSVERPDGSNFTLKIRSTKLEDSAMYFCASRFFREKLFFGSGTQLSVL.

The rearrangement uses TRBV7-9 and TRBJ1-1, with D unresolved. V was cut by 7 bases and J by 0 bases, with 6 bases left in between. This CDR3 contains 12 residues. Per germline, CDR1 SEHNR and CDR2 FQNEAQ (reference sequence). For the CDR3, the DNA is TGTGCCAGCAAGAGCATGAACACTGAAGCTTTCTTT. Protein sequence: CASKSMNTEAFF.